This TCR beta chain was documented in a study of cytomegalovirus exposure and HLA in healthy donors. This clone was counted a single time. Amplification used 60 Vbeta primers and 13 Jbeta primers. The table came from immunoSEQ multiplex PCR; TCRdb's copy has only in-frame clones and leaves some out. The sample lists around 140,000 clones, 73% occurring once. This sequence was found in a young woman in good health and CMV-seronegative. The sample comprised PBMCs.

The CDR3 nucleotides are TGTGCCAGCAGCCAAGGGGCTCTAGGGGGACAGGGGAATAACTATGGCTACACCTTC. Translated, it gives CASSQGALGGQGNNYGYTF. The chain employs TRBV4-2 and TRBJ1-2; the match to TRBD1 covers 10 bases. This CDR3 has 19 amino acids. V shed 1 base and J 1 base; nucleotides not matched to a gene: 12. Germline V lookup: CDR1 LGHNA, CDR2 YNFKEQ.